This T cell receptor (beta chain) was profiled in a study of cytomegalovirus exposure and HLA in healthy donors. Regarding the study as a whole: Exclusion as indistinguishable affected some V segments, including TRBV6-2 and TRBV6-3.

CDR3 length: 15 residues. The germline V gene encodes CDR1 SGHTA and CDR2 FQGTGA. V lost 5 bases to trimming and J lost 6 bases; unmatched junction nucleotides: 8. A remark on this clone: Its antigen remains unidentified.

The PCR contained 60 Vbeta and 13 Jbeta primers. Here immunoSEQ multiplex PCR was the method, and the copy in TCRdb shows in-frame clones only, minus some. Here the sample spans roughly 220,000 clones, approximately 81% being singletons. This chain uses TRBV7-3 with TRBJ2-3, with 10 bases that match TRBD2. This clonotype originated in a man aged 25 to 45 in good health and CMV-seronegative. Sequencing used PBMCs. In DNA, the CDR3 is TGTGCCAGCAGCAAAGCGGGGGGGATTCCCGATACGCAGTATTTT. As protein: CASSKAGGIPDTQYF.